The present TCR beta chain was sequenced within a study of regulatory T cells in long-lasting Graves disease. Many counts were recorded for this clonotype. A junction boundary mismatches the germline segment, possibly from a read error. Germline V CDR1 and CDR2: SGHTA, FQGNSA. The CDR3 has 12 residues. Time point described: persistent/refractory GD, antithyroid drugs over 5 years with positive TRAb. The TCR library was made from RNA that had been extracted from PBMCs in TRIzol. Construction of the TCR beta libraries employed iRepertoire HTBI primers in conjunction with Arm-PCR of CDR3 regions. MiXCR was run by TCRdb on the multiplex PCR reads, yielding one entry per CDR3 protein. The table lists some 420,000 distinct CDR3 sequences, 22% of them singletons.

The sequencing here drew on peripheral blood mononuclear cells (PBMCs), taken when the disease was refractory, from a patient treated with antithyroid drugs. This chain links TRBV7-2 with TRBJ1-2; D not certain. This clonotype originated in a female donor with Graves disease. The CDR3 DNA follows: TGTGCCAGCAGTTTAGCTAACTATGGCTACACCTTC. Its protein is CASSLANYGYTF. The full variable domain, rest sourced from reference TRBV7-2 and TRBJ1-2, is GAGVSQSPSNKVTEKGKDVELRCDPISGHTALYWYRQSLGQGLEFLIYFQGNSAPDKSGLPSDRFSAERTGGSVSTLTIQRTQQEDSAVYLCASSLANYGYTFGSGTRLTVV.